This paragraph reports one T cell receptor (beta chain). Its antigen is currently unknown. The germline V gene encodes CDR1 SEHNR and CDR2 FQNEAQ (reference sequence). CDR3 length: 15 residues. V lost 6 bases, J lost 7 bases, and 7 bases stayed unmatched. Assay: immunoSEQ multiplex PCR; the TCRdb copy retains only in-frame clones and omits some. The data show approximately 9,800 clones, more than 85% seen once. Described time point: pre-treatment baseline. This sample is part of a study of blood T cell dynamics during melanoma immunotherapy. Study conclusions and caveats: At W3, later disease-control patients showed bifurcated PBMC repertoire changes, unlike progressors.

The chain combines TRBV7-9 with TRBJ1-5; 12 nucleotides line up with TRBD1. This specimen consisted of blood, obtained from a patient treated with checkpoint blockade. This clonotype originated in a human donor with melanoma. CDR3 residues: CASSSGQGAWQPQHF. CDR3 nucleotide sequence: TGTGCCAGCAGTTCGGGACAGGGGGCATGGCAGCCCCAGCATTTT.